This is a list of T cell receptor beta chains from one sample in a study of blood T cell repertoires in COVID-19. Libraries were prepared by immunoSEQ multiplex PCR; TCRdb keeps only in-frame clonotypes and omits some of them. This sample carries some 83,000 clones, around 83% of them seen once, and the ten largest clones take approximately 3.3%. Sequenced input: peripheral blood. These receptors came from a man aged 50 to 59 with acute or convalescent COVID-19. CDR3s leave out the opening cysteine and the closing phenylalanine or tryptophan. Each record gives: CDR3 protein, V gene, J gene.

CDR3: ASSEQTVYGYT
V: TRBV6-1
J: TRBJ1-2

CDR3: ASSLVPQNYGYT
V: TRBV13
J: TRBJ1-2

CDR3: ASGGHGVNTEAF
V: TRBV2
J: TRBJ1-1

CDR3: ASSMPLAGLSSYNEQF
V: TRBV7-2
J: TRBJ2-1

CDR3: AWSINLNTEAF
V: TRBV30
J: TRBJ1-1

CDR3: ATSDSRQGAGNIQY
V: TRBV24-1
J: TRBJ2-4

CDR3: ASSLAANQPQH
V: TRBV7-2
J: TRBJ1-5

CDR3: ASSSPRAGSDYGYT
V: TRBV11-2
J: TRBJ1-2

CDR3: ASSVAGSGGGGDTQY
V: TRBV9
J: TRBJ2-3

CDR3: ASSETWDRVGSPLH
V: TRBV10-1
J: TRBJ1-6

CDR3: ASSLGANVLT
V: TRBV6-5
J: TRBJ2-6

CDR3: ASSYSTGGTSYEQY
V: TRBV6-5
J: TRBJ2-7

CDR3: ASSPPGQGNEKLF
V: TRBV28
J: TRBJ1-4

CDR3: ASSRGGTGELF
V: TRBV5-4
J: TRBJ2-2

CDR3: ASSSDPTSYEQY
V: TRBV5-4
J: TRBJ2-7

CDR3: ASTPAQGGFEKLF
V: TRBV19
J: TRBJ1-4

CDR3: AWSVQGQGVKSGNTIY
V: TRBV30
J: TRBJ1-3

CDR3: ATSEPGQGRNEQF
V: TRBV24-1
J: TRBJ2-1

CDR3: ASSSQAVRPYEQY
V: TRBV6-6
J: TRBJ2-7

CDR3: ASSLTPEVSQPQH
V: TRBV5-8
J: TRBJ1-5

CDR3: ATAREGRETQY
V: TRBV6-5
J: TRBJ2-5

CDR3: ATSEPLGYEQY
V: TRBV24-1
J: TRBJ2-7

CDR3: ASRDRGVWSDTQY
V: TRBV6-5
J: TRBJ2-3

CDR3: ASSYGPGGRNEQY
V: TRBV6-2/TRBV6-3
J: TRBJ2-7

CDR3: ASSGPGLSGSGSYEQY
V: TRBV9
J: TRBJ2-7

CDR3: ASSHDRDNQPQH
V: TRBV5-8
J: TRBJ1-5